The 21 T cell receptor beta chains reported below all come from one sample, sequenced in a study of regulatory T cells in long-lasting Graves disease. CDR3 regions were amplified by Arm-PCR using iRepertoire HTBI primers to build TCR beta libraries. TCRdb processed the multiplex PCR reads anew with MiXCR; each CDR3 protein has one entry. This table has fewer than 650,000 distinct CDR3 sequences, under 20% appearing once. Time point denoted: newly diagnosed GD, antithyroid drugs for less than 3 months. The TCR library was prepared using RNA isolated from PBMCs. These data also featured in a second study, about T cells in Graves' hyperthyroidism and ophthalmopathy.

Specimen: peripheral blood mononuclear cells (PBMCs), collected at new diagnosis, from a patient treated with antithyroid drugs. Receptor source: a woman in her 30s with Graves disease.

This clonotype was picked up a small number of times. This sequence may be a read error, since a much larger clone differs from it by one base. The genes are TRBV7-9 and TRBJ2-7; 9 nucleotides line up with TRBD2. The CDR3 consists of 17 residues. Germline values: CDR1 SEHNR, CDR2 FQNEAQ (reference sequence). The J segment lost 1 base and the V segment lost 2 bases, leaving 9 bases of the junction unmatched. The CDR3 reads CASSLRPSGIFSYEQYF. Here the CDR3 DNA reads TGTGCCAGCAGCTTAAGGCCTAGCGGGATCTTTTCCTACGAGCAGTACTTC.

This clonotype has ten or more counts. The chain combines TRBV27 with TRBJ1-1, with D possibly TRBD1 on 5 matching bases. Trimming took off 7 bases at V and 4 bases at J, with 13 bases between the two ends. From germline, CDR1 is MNHEY and CDR2 SMNVEV (reference sequence). This CDR3 is 13 amino acids long. As DNA, the CDR3 is TGTGCCAGCATCCCCTCGGGGGGCACTGAAGCTTTCTTT. Residues: CASIPSGGTEAFF.

The sample holds one count of this clonotype. Sequence at one end of the junction differs from germline and may be a read error. The genes are TRBV7-9 and TRBJ1-1; 8 bases map to TRBD1. Germline lookup yields CDR1 SEHNR and CDR2 FQNEAQ (reference sequence). The CDR3 covers 15 residues. The CDR3 protein is CASSLEQGVFTEAFF. CDR3 in DNA: TGTGCCAGCAGCTTAGAACAGGGGGTGTTCACTGAAGCTTTCTTC.

The rearrangement links TRBV11-2 to TRBJ2-1; a weak D match, TRBD2 (7 bases). Germline assignment: CDR1 SGHAT and CDR2 FQNNGV. The length of the CDR3 is 17 residues. V was trimmed by 0 bases and J by 2 bases, leaving 14 bases between them. As DNA, the CDR3 is TGTGCCAGCAGCTTAGAGCGAGGGAGGGACACCTACAATGAGCAGTTCTTC. It translates to CASSLERGRDTYNEQFF.

The chain uses TRBV20-1 and TRBJ1-4; tentative D call: TRBD1 (6 bases). The germline V and J ends were trimmed by 6 bases and 0 bases, with 23 bases remaining between them. The CDR3 covers 18 residues. The germline V gene has CDR1 DFQATT and CDR2 SNEGSKA (reference sequence). The CDR3 DNA is TGCAGTGCGCCCGATGATACAGGGAAAGTGGCAACTAATGAAAAACTGTTTTTT. Encoded protein: CSAPDDTGKVATNEKLFF.

CDR3 DNA: TGTGCCACCAGTGACCCGACTAGCCCAGAGGGCATTCAGTACTTC. It translates to CATSDPTSPEGIQYF. The V gene is TRBV24-1, the J gene TRBJ2-4; TRBD2 aligns across 7 bases. This CDR3 spans 15 amino acids. The V and J ends lost 4 bases and 9 bases, in that order; junction bases with no gene match: 11. Germline V gives CDR1 KGHDR, CDR2 SFDVKD.

This chain joins TRBV29-1 and TRBJ2-1, with 15 bases fitting TRBD2. V trimming: 5 bases; J trimming: 13 bases; junction bases outside the gene matches: 6. This CDR3 comprises 13 residues. Germline-derived CDR1 and CDR2 are SQVTM and ANQGSEA. The CDR3 loop is CSVRTSGRAGQFF. CDR3 DNA sequence: TGCAGCGTTCGGACTAGCGGGAGGGCCGGTCAGTTCTTC.

The chain joins TRBV25-1 to TRBJ2-2; 7 positions agree with TRBD1. CDR3 size: 16 residues. V dropped 3 bases and J dropped 0; count of bases not matched to a gene: 4. CDR1 and CDR2 (germline): MGHDK, SYGVNS. The CDR3 sequence: CASSDPTGTNTGELFF. CDR3 nucleotide sequence: TGTGCCAGCAGTGACCCGACAGGGACGAACACCGGGGAGCTGTTTTTT.

With respect to this clonotype: One end of the junction fails to match germline, which may point to a read error. This chain links TRBV28 with TRBJ2-7; 7 bases agree with TRBD2. The CDR3 runs 12 residues. Germline V gives CDR1 MDHEN, CDR2 SYDVKM. CDR3 loop: CASSLYGGSPLF. The CDR3 DNA reads as TGTGCCAGCAGTTTATATGGCGGGAGCCCCCTTTTC. Full variable domain (remainder filled in from reference TRBV28 and TRBJ2-7): DVKVTQSSRYLVKRTGEKVFLECVQDMDHENMFWYRQDPGLGLRLIYFSYDVKMKEKGDIPEGYSVSREKKERFSLILESASTNQTSMYLCASSLYGGSPLFGPGTRLTVT.

This sequence joins TRBV7-9 and TRBJ2-3; maybe TRBD1 (7 bases). The CDR3 sequence is 17 residues long. The germline V and J ends were trimmed by 2 bases and 5 bases, with 20 bases remaining between them. Germline-derived CDR1 and CDR2 are SEHNR and FQNEAQ (reference sequence). The CDR3 region is CASSLQGGGLTRDTQYF. Here the CDR3 DNA reads TGTGCCAGCAGCTTACAGGGGGGCGGTTTAACCCGAGATACGCAGTATTTT.

V is TRBV7-8 and J is TRBJ2-3, with 9 bases fitting TRBD1. CDR3 length: 16 residues. Germline V lookup: CDR1 SGHVS, CDR2 FQNEAQ. J lost 0 bases, V lost 5 bases, and 6 bases had no gene match. CDR3 protein: CASSPRDRGSTDTQYF. The CDR3, as DNA: TGTGCCAGCAGCCCGAGAGACAGGGGGAGCACAGATACGCAGTATTTT.

The rearrangement joins TRBV13 to TRBJ1-2, with a weak D call TRBD1 (6 bases). The CDR3 contains 15 residues. Germline V gives CDR1 PRHDT, CDR2 FYEKMQ (reference sequence). Trimming shortened V by 4 bases and J by 5 bases, and 17 bases separated the two germline ends. CDR3 DNA sequence: TGTGCCAGCAGCTCCCCAAGGGGGAGGGCGTATGGCTACACCTTC. It encodes CASSSPRGRAYGYTF.

This clonotype turned up a few times. This chain joins TRBV6-5 and TRBJ1-2; TRBD1 matches at 9 bases. The CDR3 loop spans 14 amino acids. The junction had 9 bases not matched to a gene; V was cut back by 6 bases and J by 7 bases. Germline lookup yields CDR1 MNHEY and CDR2 SVGAGI. CDR3 in DNA: TGTGCCAGCAGCTCGTCACAGGGGGCTCGTGGCTACACCTTC. Its translation: CASSSSQGARGYTF.

This clonotype has a count of ten or more. J is TRBJ1-5 and V is TRBV12-3 or TRBV12-4; 9 bases fit TRBD1. Trimming at V came to 2 bases and at J to 7 bases, leaving 3 bases not matched to a gene. This CDR3 is 14 amino acids long. The CDR3, as DNA: TGTGCCAGCAGTTTAACAGGGGGCCTCCAGCCCCAGCATTTT. Protein: CASSLTGGLQPQHF.

This clonotype has just one count. A much larger clone differs by one base, so this may be a read error. The chain has TRBV12-5 and TRBJ1-3; no reliable D call. The CDR3 has 12 amino acids. The germline gives CDR1 LGHNT, CDR2 FRNRAP. This chain's CDR3 is CASGSNGNTIHF. In DNA, the CDR3 is TGTGCTAGTGGTAGCAATGGAAACACCATACATTTT.

The sample holds many counts of this clonotype. This rearrangement joins TRBV24-1 to TRBJ2-1, with D uncertain. This CDR3 has 15 residues. In germline, CDR1 is KGHDR, CDR2 SFDVKD. V was clipped by 5 bases and J by 4 bases, with 14 bases between them. CDR3 loop: CATSASLLLYNEQFF. Written as DNA, the CDR3 is TGTGCCACCAGTGCGAGCTTGCTGTTGTACAATGAGCAGTTCTTC.

This clonotype was counted many times. The chain couples TRBV28 to TRBJ1-5; D perhaps matches TRBD1 (5 bases). CDR1 and CDR2 from the germline V gene are MDHEN and SYDVKM. V lost 3 bases and J 6 bases, leaving 18 bases between the germline ends. CDR3 length equals 16 residues. This chain's CDR3 is CASSLSPGPVSQPQHF. The CDR3 DNA is TGTGCCAGCAGTTTGTCACCGGGACCAGTGAGTCAGCCCCAGCATTTT.

This clonotype was detected only a few times. The V gene is TRBV10-3, the J gene TRBJ2-1; D assignment may be TRBD1 or TRBD2 (5 bases each). The V and J ends lost 7 bases and 6 bases respectively, with 16 bases between them. Germline lookup yields CDR1 ENHRY and CDR2 SYGVKD. This CDR3 is built from 14 residues. CDR3 DNA: TGTGCCATCACATCGGGACGAGCCACCAATGAGCAGTTCTTC. It is translated as CAITSGRATNEQFF.

This clonotype has just a few counts. The gene calls are TRBV28 and TRBJ1-6; no clear D gene. V lost 3 bases and J 9 bases, leaving 9 bases between the germline ends. This CDR3 contains 13 residues. Germline loops: CDR1 MDHEN, CDR2 SYDVKM. This CDR3 reads CASSFDHLSPLHF. The CDR3, as DNA: TGTGCCAGCAGTTTCGACCACCTTTCACCCCTCCACTTT.

There are a few counts of this clonotype. V and J are TRBV11-2 and TRBJ1-2; a possible D gene is TRBD1 (5 bases). Germline V gene data show CDR1 as SGHAT and CDR2 as FQNNGV. Trimming shortened V by 5 bases and J by 0 bases, and 13 bases separated the two germline ends. The CDR3 has 15 amino acids. CDR3 in amino acids: CASSRLETANYGYTF. CDR3 in DNA: TGTGCCAGCAGCCGCTTAGAGACAGCTAACTATGGCTACACCTTC. The full variable domain, its missing parts supplied by reference TRBV11-2 and TRBJ1-2, is EAGVAQSPRYKIIEKRQSVAFWCNPISGHATLYWYQQILGQGPKLLIQFQNNGVVDDSQLPKDRFSAERLKGVDSTLKIQPAKLEDSAVYLCASSRLETANYGYTFGSGTRLTVV.

This clonotype was seen once. Compared with germline, one end of the junction differs, possibly owing to a read error. This chain links TRBV12-3 or TRBV12-4 with TRBJ1-5, with D maybe TRBD1 (6 bases). This CDR3 contains 16 residues. CDR3 loop: CASSLEGGGAYQPQHF. CDR3 sequence (DNA): TGTGCCAGCAGCTTAGAAGGGGGGGGAGCATATCAGCCCCAGCATTTT.